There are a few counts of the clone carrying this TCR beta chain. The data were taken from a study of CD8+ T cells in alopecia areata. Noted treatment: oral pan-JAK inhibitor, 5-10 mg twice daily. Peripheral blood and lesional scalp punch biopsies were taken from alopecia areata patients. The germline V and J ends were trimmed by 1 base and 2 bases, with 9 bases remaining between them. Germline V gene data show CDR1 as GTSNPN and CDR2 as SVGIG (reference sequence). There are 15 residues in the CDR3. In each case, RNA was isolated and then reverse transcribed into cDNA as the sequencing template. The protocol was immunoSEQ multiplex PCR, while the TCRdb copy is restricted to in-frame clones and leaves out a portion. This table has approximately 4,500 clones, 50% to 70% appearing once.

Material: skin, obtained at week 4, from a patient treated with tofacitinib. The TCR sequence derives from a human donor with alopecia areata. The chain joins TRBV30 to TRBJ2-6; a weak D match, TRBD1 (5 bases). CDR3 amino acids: CAWSGGRAGANVLTF. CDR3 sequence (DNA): TGTGCCTGGAGTGGCGGCAGGGCTGGGGCCAACGTCCTGACTTTC. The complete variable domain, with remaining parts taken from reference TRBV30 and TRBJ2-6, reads SQTIHQWPATLVQPVGSPLSLECTVEGTSNPNLYWYRQAAGRGLQLLFYSVGIGQISSEVPQNLSASRPQDRQFILSSKKLLLSDSGFYLCAWSGGRAGANVLTFGAGSRLTVL.